The sequence of this TCR beta chain was determined in a study of T cells in Graves' hyperthyroidism and ophthalmopathy. Among the patients, aged 18 to 65, hyperthyroidism was newly diagnosed and had lasted under 2 months. V lost 4 bases, J lost 10 bases, and 17 bases lay in between. This CDR3 spans 13 amino acids. Germline loops: CDR1 SGHRS, CDR2 YFSETQ. Amplified regions were TCR beta CDR3 sequences from RNA transcripts. HTBI primers were used for first-round RT-PCR of the TCR CDR3. Using its own MiXCR run on the multiplex PCR reads, TCRdb lists one record per CDR3 protein. The sample yields around 760,000 distinct CDR3 sequences, about 35% seen once.

This receptor was identified in a woman in her forties with Graves' hyperthyroidism. V gene TRBV5-1 combines with J gene TRBJ1-1, with D possibly matching TRBD1 (5 bases). The sequencing sample was made of blood. CDR3 DNA sequence: TGCGCCAGCAGCCTGGACATCGGAATCGTAGCTTTCTTT. This codes for CASSLDIGIVAFF. The complete variable domain, with remaining parts taken from reference TRBV5-1 and TRBJ1-1, reads KAGVTQTPRYLIKTRGQQVTLSCSPISGHRSVSWYQQTPGQGLQFLFEYFSETQRNKGNFPGRFSGRQFSNSRSEMNVSTLELGDSALYLCASSLDIGIVAFFGQGTRLTVV.